Presented here are 27 T cell receptor beta chains from one specimen sequenced in a study of OX40 agonist ivuxolimab in advanced cancers. Sequencing used immunoSEQ multiplex PCR; TCRdb keeps in-frame clones, though not all of them. The sample records about 19,000 clones, around 79% being singletons. The sample in question was CD4+ or CD8+ T cells sorted from blood, obtained in a trial of the OX40 agonist ivuxolimab. These receptors all come from an adult with an advanced solid tumor such as melanoma, head and neck, liver or kidney cancer.

This CDR3 is CASSPSRLAKETQYF. In DNA form, the CDR3 reads TGTGCCAGCAGCCCCTCGAGACTAGCGAAAGAGACCCAGTACTTC. J is TRBJ2-5 and V is TRBV28; 8 nucleotides align to TRBD2. Germline values: CDR1 MDHEN, CDR2 SYDVKM. Germline trimming cut 6 bases from V and 3 bases from J; bases unmatched to any gene: 9. The CDR3 extends over 15 amino acids.

Concerning this clone: At one end the junction does not follow the germline gene, possibly because of a read error. This chain uses TRBV5-1 with TRBJ2-3; TRBD2 might be the D (5 bases). The CDR3 has 14 residues. The V gene's germline CDR1 is SGHRS and CDR2 YFSETQ. The CDR3 DNA reads TGCGCCGGCAGCGGAACCGGGGGCACAGATACGCAGTATTTT. Amino acid sequence: CAGSGTGGTDTQYF.

This sequence joins TRBV11-2 and TRBJ1-4, with 8 positions matching TRBD1. Germline V gene lookup returns CDR1 SGHAT and CDR2 FQNNGV. Trimming took 5 bases from V and 8 from J; bases not matched to a gene: 13. The CDR3 spans 16 residues. The CDR3 is CASSPFGQGGREKLFF. CDR3 DNA sequence: TGTGCCAGCAGCCCCTTCGGACAGGGCGGGAGAGAAAAACTGTTTTTT.

This chain uses TRBV12-5 with TRBJ1-1, with D maybe TRBD1 (5 bases). Trimming removed 2 bases from V and 4 bases from J, with 8 bases in between. The CDR3 has 13 residues. In germline, CDR1 is LGHNT, CDR2 FRNRAP. CDR3 sequence reads: CASGLPQGTEAFF. The CDR3, as DNA: TGTGCTAGTGGTTTGCCCCAGGGCACTGAAGCTTTCTTT.

As regards this clone: One junction end disagrees with the germline gene, perhaps due to a read error. The sample holds other DNA sequences that translate to the same CDR3. The genes are TRBV10-1 and TRBJ2-1; D unresolved. The CDR3 is 11 residues long. Germline V gene data show CDR1 as WNHNN and CDR2 as SYGVQD (reference sequence). CDR3: CASSDGNEQFF. The CDR3 coding sequence is TGTGCCAGCAGTGACGGCAATGAGCAGTTCTTC.

This clone was observed once. CDR3 in DNA: TGTGCCAGCAGCTTGCTCCGGTACAACGAGCAGTACTTC. Translation: CASSLLRYNEQYF. This chain uses TRBV5-5 with TRBJ2-7; D remains ambiguous. The length of the CDR3 is 13 residues. The germline V gene encodes CDR1 SGHKS and CDR2 YYEKEE (reference sequence). V shed 1 base and J shed 5 bases, with 10 bases lying between them.

This chain uses TRBV5-6 with TRBJ1-6; the D is unclear. Trimming shortened V by 2 bases and J by 8 bases, and 5 bases separated the two germline ends. Germline assignment: CDR1 SGHDT and CDR2 YYEEEE. This CDR3 spans 12 amino acids. The CDR3 is CASSFGDSPLHF. The CDR3 DNA reads as TGTGCCAGCAGCTTTGGGGATTCACCCCTCCACTTT.

V and J are TRBV30 and TRBJ2-2; D is perhaps TRBD1 or TRBD2 (6 bases each). Germline V gene sequence: CDR1 GTSNPN, CDR2 SVGIG (reference sequence). The CDR3 runs to 17 residues. Trimming shortened V by 2 bases and J by 7 bases, and 23 bases separated the two germline ends. Here the CDR3 DNA reads TGTGCCTGGAGTATAAGAGGAGGAGGGAAACAGGGCGGGGAGCTGTTTTTT. This encodes CAWSIRGGGKQGGELFF.

The V and J genes are TRBV9 and TRBJ2-3; D ambiguous. The germline CDR1 and CDR2 sequences are SGDLS and YYNGEE. The length of the CDR3 is 15 residues. V lost 4 bases and J 0 bases, leaving 12 bases between the germline ends. The CDR3 nucleotides read TGTGCCAGCAGCCCCATTGGGCCGAGCACAGATACGCAGTATTTT. This encodes CASSPIGPSTDTQYF.

The J gene is TRBJ2-1, the V gene TRBV6-6; 9 bases fit TRBD1. Germline V lookup: CDR1 MNHNY, CDR2 SVGAGI (reference sequence). Losses at the gene ends were 6 bases for V and 2 bases for J; bases not matched to a gene: 5. The CDR3 loop spans 15 amino acids. CDR3 in DNA: TGTGCCAGCAGCACCGGGACAGGGACCTACAATGAGCAGTTCTTC. Protein: CASSTGTGTYNEQFF.

The CDR3 loop reads CASSPGTATYEQYF. The CDR3 DNA sequence: TGTGCCAGCAGTCCCGGGACGGCCACCTACGAGCAGTACTTC. The rearrangement uses TRBV6-4 and TRBJ2-7, with D perhaps assigned TRBD1 or TRBD2 (5 bases each). This CDR3 has 14 residues. V lost 5 bases to trimming and J lost 2 bases, with 13 bases between them. Germline CDR1 MRHNA, CDR2 SNTAGT.

This rearrangement joins TRBV18 to TRBJ2-3; 9 bases match TRBD2. This CDR3 comprises 15 residues. V shed 2 bases, J shed 5 bases, and the junction held 5 bases outside the gene matches. Germline CDR1 reads KGHSH; CDR2 reads LQKENI. The CDR3 sequence is CASSPGLAWGDTQYF. DNA of the CDR3: TGTGCCAGCTCACCAGGACTAGCGTGGGGAGATACGCAGTATTTT.

This chain uses TRBV14 with TRBJ2-7; no clear D. The CDR3 spans 12 residues. The germline CDR1 and CDR2 sequences are SGHDN and FVKESK. The germline V and J ends were trimmed by 3 bases and 6 bases, with 9 bases remaining between them. The CDR3 reads CASSQFLGEQYF. The CDR3 DNA reads TGTGCCAGCAGCCAGTTTCTGGGCGAGCAGTACTTC.

This sequence joins TRBV7-9 and TRBJ2-1; D might be TRBD2 (7 bases). There are 13 residues in the CDR3. The germline V and J ends were trimmed by 5 bases and 7 bases, with 12 bases remaining between them. Germline CDR1 and CDR2: SEHNR and FQNEAQ (reference sequence). DNA for the CDR3: TGTGCCAGCAGCCTACAGGGAGGGAATGAGCAGTTCTTC. Translation gives CASSLQGGNEQFF.

CDR3 protein: CASSLGGRGRSDTQYF. CDR3 nucleotide sequence: TGTGCCAGCAGCTTAGGAGGCAGGGGGCGATCGGATACGCAGTATTTT. This chain links TRBV11-1 with TRBJ2-3; 8 bases map to TRBD1. Germline assignment: CDR1 SGHAT and CDR2 FQDESV (reference sequence). V shed 1 base, J shed 6 bases, and the junction held 9 bases outside the gene matches. The CDR3 runs 16 residues.

The rearrangement joins TRBV28 to TRBJ2-3; 9 bases line up with TRBD2. This CDR3 is built from 15 residues. Germline V gene lookup returns CDR1 MDHEN and CDR2 SYDVKM. The ends lost 10 bases at V and 6 bases at J; junction bases unmatched: 14. The CDR3 DNA reads TGTGCCACCGTCGACCTGCGGGAGGGCTGGGATACGCAGTATTTT. Translated, it gives CATVDLREGWDTQYF.

The gene calls are TRBV4-3 and TRBJ1-5; D perhaps matches TRBD1 (5 bases). Germline lookup yields CDR1 LGHNA and CDR2 YSLEER. V was trimmed by 0 bases and J by 4 bases, leaving 10 bases between them. This CDR3 has 15 residues. CDR3 loop: CASSQDGADNQPQHF. CDR3 DNA sequence: TGCGCCAGCAGCCAAGACGGGGCGGATAATCAGCCCCAGCATTTT.

V is TRBV6-5 and J is TRBJ1-2; D is unresolved. Per the germline V gene, CDR1 is MNHEY and CDR2 is SVGAGI. The ends were cut back, 5 bases at V and 8 bases at J, with 12 bases in the middle. This CDR3 is built from 12 residues. CDR3 in amino acids: CASSLDGSGYTF. The CDR3, as DNA: TGTGCCAGCAGTCTCGACGGTTCGGGCTACACCTTC.

The genes are TRBV12-5 and TRBJ1-1; TRBD1 is a possible D gene (5 bases). The CDR3 covers 13 residues. Germline V gene sequence: CDR1 LGHNT, CDR2 FRNRAP. V lost 3 bases and J lost 4, with 9 bases in between. CDR3 amino acids: CASGFAQGTEAFF. The CDR3 DNA reads TGTGCTAGTGGTTTTGCCCAGGGCACTGAAGCTTTCTTT.

The chain recombines TRBV6-1 with TRBJ2-1, with 9 bases fitting TRBD2. V dropped 3 bases and J dropped 7; count of bases not matched to a gene: 7. The CDR3 totals 15 residues. CDR1 MNHNS and CDR2 SASEGT come from the germline V gene. The CDR3 loop is CASSDWAGGPNEQFF. The CDR3 DNA reads as TGTGCCAGCAGTGATTGGGCGGGGGGGCCTAATGAGCAGTTCTTC.

The chain uses TRBV9 and TRBJ2-7; 10 positions match TRBD2. V was clipped by 0 bases and J by 5 bases; unmatched bases: 8. CDR1 is SGDLS, CDR2 YYNGEE, per germline. The CDR3 has 16 residues. The CDR3 DNA is TGTGCCAGCAGCGTAGGGGATTTAGCGGGAGGTCACGAGCAGTACTTC. Its protein is CASSVGDLAGGHEQYF. The full variable domain, in which reference TRBV9 and TRBJ2-7 provide the parts outside the CDR3, is DSGVTQTPKHLITATGQRVTLRCSPRSGDLSVYWYQQSLDQGLQFLIQYYNGEERAKGNILERFSAQQFPDLHSELNLSSLELGDSALYFCASSVGDLAGGHEQYFGPGTRLTVT.

V gene TRBV4-3 combines with J gene TRBJ2-4; a weak D match, TRBD1 (5 bases). This CDR3 contains 16 residues. Per germline, CDR1 LGHNA and CDR2 YSLEER. V was trimmed by 0 bases and J by 0 bases, leaving 9 bases between them. As DNA, the CDR3 is TGCGCCAGCAGCCAAGACAGGGTTCTAGCCAAAAACATTCAGTACTTC. Translated: CASSQDRVLAKNIQYF.

The CDR3 reads CASSTLSGANVLTF. CDR3 DNA: TGTGCCAGCAGTACTCTCTCTGGGGCCAACGTCCTGACTTTC. The rearrangement uses TRBV6-5 and TRBJ2-6; no clear D gene. V lost 5 bases, J lost 0 bases, and 5 bases lay in between. The CDR3 contains 14 residues. Per the germline V gene, CDR1 is MNHEY and CDR2 is SVGAGI.

This clone was seen a single time. The chain recombines TRBV9 with TRBJ1-5; D is unresolved. Germline V gene sequence: CDR1 SGDLS, CDR2 YYNGEE. The ends were cut back, 0 bases at V and 0 bases at J, with 4 bases in the middle. The CDR3 contains 14 residues. CDR3 sequence reads: CASSVGDSNQPQHF. CDR3 DNA sequence: TGTGCCAGCAGCGTAGGAGATAGCAATCAGCCCCAGCATTTT.

The table lists this clone with a count of one. The rearrangement joins TRBV5-6 to TRBJ2-1, with a possible D match to TRBD2 (6 bases). V gave up 4 bases and J gave up 5 bases, with 10 bases separating them. The V gene's germline CDR1 is SGHDT and CDR2 YYEEEE. The CDR3 has 13 amino acids. As DNA, the CDR3 is TGTGCCAGCAGCCCAGGGACTGACAATGAGCAGTTCTTC. This gives the protein CASSPGTDNEQFF.

The chain is built from TRBV4-3 and TRBJ1-5; no clear D gene. Germline V CDR1 and CDR2: LGHNA, YSLEER. The CDR3 contains 18 residues. With 0 bases removed from V and 0 bases from J, the gap between germline ends came to 15 bases. The CDR3: CASSQELGMGYSNQPQHF. As DNA, the CDR3 is TGCGCCAGCAGCCAAGAGCTGGGGATGGGATATAGCAATCAGCCCCAGCATTTT.

V is TRBV6-5 and J is TRBJ2-2; D gene unclear. This CDR3 is 15 amino acids long. V shed 2 bases and J shed 5 bases, with 12 bases lying between them. In germline, CDR1 is MNHEY, CDR2 SVGAGI. The CDR3 sequence is CASSYQAGWTGELFF. The CDR3 DNA is TGTGCCAGCAGTTACCAGGCAGGATGGACCGGGGAGCTGTTTTTT.